This T cell receptor (beta chain) was profiled in a study of human thymus T cells. Study-wide points: Unrelated individuals had highly overlapping thymic repertoires, as reported in related research. Gene usage for V and J segments appeared biased in thymic and blood repertoires.

Profiled with immunoSEQ multiplex PCR; TCRdb holds only in-frame clones, not every one. Of some 120,000 clones listed, about 95% are singletons. Thymus was obtained from resections taken during corrective heart surgery. Each of the donors was a healthy Finnish infant who was undergoing open corrective cardiac surgery for congenital heart defects. The germline V gene encodes CDR1 MGHRA and CDR2 YSYEKL. Trimming pared 0 bases from V and 1 base from J, leaving 9 bases between. This CDR3 is built from 15 residues. Concerning this clone: Its antigen is unidentified.

This TCR derives from a boy younger than two with a congenital heart defect but otherwise immunologically healthy. The specimen was thymus tissue. The chain joins TRBV4-1 to TRBJ2-5; D assignment may be TRBD1 or TRBD2 (5 bases each). The CDR3 spells CASSQEKGTQETQYF. In DNA, the CDR3 is TGCGCCAGCAGCCAAGAGAAAGGGACCCAAGAGACCCAGTACTTC.